The present TCR beta chain was sequenced within a study of CD8+CD57+ T cells in acquired aplastic anemia. The overall study: Each DNA sample taken from sorted CD4+ and CD8+ cells came to roughly 3.5 ug on average. Study-wide results and caveats: Patients versus controls showed no significant CD8+ Simpson's diversity difference.

The sequenced patients had an expansion of CD8+CD57+ cells seen by flow cytometry. Genomic DNA provided the template from which TCR beta VDJ and CDR3 profiles were obtained. TCRdb fed the reads into MiXCR, producing one record per CDR3 protein. The sample holds about 150,000 distinct CDR3 sequences, less than 60% seen once. This CDR3 is built from 16 residues. V was pared by 4 bases and J by 4 bases, with 14 bases between. Germline V gene data show CDR1 as LNHNV and CDR2 as YYDKDF (reference sequence). This clonotype was observed a handful of times. Its target is unknown. The V call is TRBV15, the J call TRBJ2-6; maybe TRBD2 (6 bases). This receptor was identified in a human donor with aplastic anemia. The material sequenced was sorted CD4+, CD8+, or CD8+CD57+ T cells (not recorded which) from PBMCs. Here the CDR3 reads CATSMNRGVGANVLTF. In DNA, the CDR3 is TGTGCCACCAGCATGAATCGCGGGGTGGGGGCCAACGTCCTGACTTTC.